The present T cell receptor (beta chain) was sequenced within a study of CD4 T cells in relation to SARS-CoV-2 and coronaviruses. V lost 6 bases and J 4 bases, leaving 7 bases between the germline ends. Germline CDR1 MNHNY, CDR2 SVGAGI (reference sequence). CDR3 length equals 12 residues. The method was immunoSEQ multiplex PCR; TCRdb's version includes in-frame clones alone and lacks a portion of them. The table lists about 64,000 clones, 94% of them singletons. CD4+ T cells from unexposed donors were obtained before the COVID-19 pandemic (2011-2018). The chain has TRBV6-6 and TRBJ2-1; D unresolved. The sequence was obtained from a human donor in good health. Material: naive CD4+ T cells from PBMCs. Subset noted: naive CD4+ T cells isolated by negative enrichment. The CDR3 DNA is TGTGCCAGCAGCCCTTCATACAATGAGCAGTTCTTC. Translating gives CASSPSYNEQFF.